The 3 T cell receptor beta chains presented below share a single source sample, sequenced in a study of blood T cell repertoires in COVID-19. TCRdb's copy holds only in-frame clones and misses some; the assay was immunoSEQ multiplex PCR. The sample yields about 320,000 clones, 75% to 85% seen once. The specimen was peripheral blood. The source of these receptors is a human donor in a cohort sampled during active COVID-19.

The chain carries TRBV30 and TRBJ1-1; D not certain. The CDR3 is made up of 13 amino acids. Trimming took 4 bases from V and 3 from J, leaving 12 bases between them. Germline V gene sequence: CDR1 GTSNPN, CDR2 SVGIG (reference sequence). Written as DNA, the CDR3 is TGTGCCTGGAACGGGGTTGGAGACACTGAAGCTTTCTTT. Residues: CAWNGVGDTEAFF. The variable domain in full, with the rest retrieved from reference TRBV30 and TRBJ1-1, is SQTIHQWPATLVQPVGSPLSLECTVEGTSNPNLYWYRQAAGRGLQLLFYSVGIGQISSEVPQNLSASRPQDRQFILSSKKLLLSDSGFYLCAWNGVGDTEAFFGQGTRLTVV.

The gene calls are TRBV25-1 and TRBJ2-7; D possibly corresponds to TRBD1 (6 bases). In germline, CDR1 is MGHDK, CDR2 SYGVNS. The CDR3 covers 14 residues. Trimming removed 5 bases at V and 0 bases at J, with 11 bases between. Written as DNA, the CDR3 is TGTGCCAGCAGTCTCCAGGGGCCCTCCTACGAGCAGTACTTC. This encodes CASSLQGPSYEQYF.

V gene TRBV2 combines with J gene TRBJ2-3; tentative D call: TRBD1 (5 bases). The CDR3 has 12 residues. Per the germline V gene, CDR1 is SNHLY and CDR2 is FYNNEI. The V end was cut by 7 bases, the J end by 3 bases, with 8 bases between. The CDR3 region is CASTRDTDTQYF. The CDR3 DNA reads TGTGCCAGCACCAGGGATACAGATACGCAGTATTTT.